A selection of T cell receptor beta chains follows, all from one sample in a study of T cells after yellow fever vaccination. TCRdb itself ran the 5' RACE reads through MiXCR, one entry per CDR3 protein. The sample lists 200,000 to 250,000 distinct CDR3 sequences, 6.5% to 8.5% occurring once. This specimen consisted of CD4+ T cells sorted from PBMCs, obtained 15 days after the yellow fever booster vaccination. These receptors were obtained from a man aged 25 to 40 who received the YFV17D yellow fever vaccine. Both conserved end residues are part of each CDR3. A D gene is named only where the DNA matches it firmly. Some rows mark clone size as missing; the rest say once, few, many or name a class of expanded clone.

>TRBJ1-5|TRBV7-9|NA|few
CASSLGQPGNNQPQHF
>TRBJ2-2|TRBV20-1|NA|many
CSARDLASNTGELFF
>TRBJ1-5|TRBV18|TRBD1|few
CASSTGGLQPQHF
>TRBJ2-7|TRBV20-1|NA|NA
CSAYRVPYEQYF
>TRBJ2-3|TRBV6-2/TRBV6-3|TRBD2|few
CASSYRTSGREGPSTDTQYF
>TRBJ2-4|TRBV29-1|TRBD2|few
CSVLIPGLADKNIQYF
>TRBJ2-7|TRBV20-1|NA|many
CSARDLDSYEQYF
>TRBJ1-5|TRBV7-2|TRBD1|many
CASSPGTVRQPQHF
>TRBJ2-1|TRBV18|TRBD1|many
CASSPGQGYEQFF
>TRBJ2-3|TRBV28|TRBD1|many
CASTSGQGTDTQYF